The 17 T cell receptor beta chains below come from one sample, sequenced in a study of cytomegalovirus exposure and HLA in healthy donors. The PCR employed 60 Vbeta primers together with 13 Jbeta primers. The assay was immunoSEQ multiplex PCR, and TCRdb's table has in-frame clones only and misses some. Here the sample spans some 150,000 clones, about 70% being singletons. Specimen: PBMCs. The source of these receptors is a man younger than 35 in good health and CMV-seronegative.

CDR3 DNA: TGTGCCAGCAGCTTGGGACCGGGAGGACAAGAGACCCAGTACTTC. Translated: CASSLGPGGQETQYF. The chain joins TRBV5-4 to TRBJ2-5, with TRBD2 identical over 7 bases. The ends lost 0 bases at V and 2 bases at J; junction bases unmatched: 4. This CDR3 region has 15 residues. Germline CDR1 SGHNT, CDR2 YYREEE (reference sequence).

This chain joins TRBV6-1 and TRBJ1-2; 8 bases fit TRBD1. CDR1 and CDR2 from the germline V gene are MNHNS and SASEGT. This CDR3 region has 17 residues. The trim removed 1 base at V and 3 bases at J, leaving 10 bases unmatched. CDR3: CASSEGVGTGLHYGYTF. The DNA for the CDR3 is TGTGCCAGCAGTGAAGGTGTAGGGACAGGACTTCACTATGGCTACACCTTC.

This clone was counted once. The CDR3: CASSQASGQALMNTEAFF. For the CDR3, the DNA is TGTGCCAGCAGCCAAGCATCTGGACAGGCCTTAATGAACACTGAAGCTTTCTTT. This chain connects TRBV4-2 to TRBJ1-1; 7 bases map to TRBD1. The germline V gene encodes CDR1 LGHNA and CDR2 YNFKEQ. J was trimmed by 0 bases and V by 1 base; bases with no gene match: 11. The CDR3 is 18 residues long.

The chain joins TRBV6-5 to TRBJ1-5; TRBD1 might be the D (6 bases). The CDR3 is 13 amino acids. Per germline, CDR1 MNHEY and CDR2 SVGAGI. V dropped 6 bases and J dropped 7 bases, with 13 bases sitting between them. CDR3 in DNA: TGTGCCAGCAGCGCAGGGGTAGGACAGCCCCAGCATTTT. Translating it yields CASSAGVGQPQHF.

Concerning this clone itself: Here the CDR3 omits its conserved ending phenylalanine or tryptophan, so a read error is the likely source. The gene calls are TRBV18 and TRBJ1-1; D is undetermined. CDR1 is KGHSH, CDR2 LQKENI, per germline. V was shortened by 5 bases and J by 1 base, with 11 bases between the two germline ends. The CDR3 contains 14 residues. The CDR3 reads CASSEGLSNTEAFL. The CDR3 DNA sequence: TGTGCCAGCTCAGAAGGACTGTCGAACACTGAAGCTTTCCTT.

The J gene is TRBJ2-7, the V gene TRBV27; TRBD2 might be the D (6 bases). This CDR3 is built from 11 residues. Trimming cost V 2 bases and J 7 bases, with 6 bases left between them. Germline CDR1 reads MNHEY; CDR2 reads SMNVEV (reference sequence). CDR3 loop: CASSLGGEQYF. The CDR3 DNA sequence: TGTGCCAGCAGTTTAGGGGGGGAGCAGTACTTC.

In the case of this clone: One end of the junction varies from germline; a read error may be responsible. This chain connects TRBV6-1 to TRBJ1-3; no reliable D call. This CDR3 region has 10 residues. From germline, CDR1 is MNHNS and CDR2 SASEGT. CDR3 region: CASSQPGENF. The CDR3 region has the DNA TGTGCCAGCAGCCAACCGGGAGAAAATTTT.

As to this clone: A read error may produce the germline difference seen at one junction end. In the same sample, other DNA sequences code for this CDR3. The chain joins TRBV5-1 to TRBJ1-1; D may be TRBD1 (5 bases). CDR1 is SGHRS and CDR2 is YFSETQ in the germline V gene. The CDR3 totals 14 residues. For the CDR3, the DNA is TGCGCCAGCAGCTTGGGTGGGGGGAACACTGAGGCTTTCTTT. Its protein is CASSLGGGNTEAFF.

This clone was counted once. This chain uses TRBV14 with TRBJ1-5; D remains ambiguous. Germline V gene lookup returns CDR1 SGHDN and CDR2 FVKESK. Trimming stripped 3 bases from V and 0 bases from J, with 15 bases between. This CDR3 region has 17 residues. The CDR3 region is CASSQGPNLYSNQPQHF. CDR3 sequence (DNA): TGTGCCAGCAGCCAGGGCCCAAACCTATATAGCAATCAGCCCCAGCATTTT.

This clone has only one observation. The V and J genes are TRBV4-2 and TRBJ2-7; D call uncertain. Germline assignment: CDR1 LGHNA and CDR2 YNFKEQ. The CDR3 is 13 residues long. V was clipped by 0 bases and J by 2 bases, with 5 bases between them. This CDR3 is CASSQDQTYEQYF. CDR3 sequence (DNA): TGTGCCAGCAGCCAAGATCAAACCTACGAGCAGTACTTC.

The CDR3 DNA reads as TGTGCCAGCAGCGTACAGGGGTTGCATGAGCAGTTCTTC. Its protein is CASSVQGLHEQFF. V and J are TRBV7-6 and TRBJ2-1, with 7 bases identical to TRBD1. The germline V gene has CDR1 SGHVS and CDR2 FNYEAQ. With V trimmed by 5 bases and J by 8 bases, 6 bases remained unmatched. CDR3 length equals 13 residues.

About this clone: At one boundary the junction diverges from the germline segment, which might be a read error. The chain links TRBV7-2 to TRBJ2-4, with D hard to call. CDR1 is SGHTA and CDR2 is FQGNSA in the germline V gene. CDR3 length: 15 amino acids. The DNA of the CDR3 is TGTGCCAGCAGCCCACTTTTACAAGCCAAAAACAGTCAGTACTTC. This encodes CASSPLLQAKNSQYF.

This clone was counted a few times. The chain combines TRBV7-6 with TRBJ2-2; 7 nucleotides agree with TRBD1. CDR1 and CDR2 from the germline V gene are SGHVS and FNYEAQ. The length of the CDR3 is 17 residues. J gave up 4 bases and V 2 bases, and 10 bases lay outside the gene matches. As DNA, the CDR3 is TGTGCCAGCAGCTTACCCGCAGGGGGAGTCGGCACCGGGGAGCTGTTTTTT. Its protein product is CASSLPAGGVGTGELFF.

The gene calls are TRBV5-8 and TRBJ2-2; D unresolved. Per germline, CDR1 SGHTS and CDR2 YDEGEE. The CDR3 has 15 residues. V was pared by 2 bases and J by 5 bases, with 13 bases between. CDR3 sequence: CASSFRQAKTGELFF. CDR3 DNA sequence: TGTGCCAGCAGCTTCCGGCAGGCCAAAACCGGGGAGCTGTTTTTT.

The sample holds a few counts of this clone. This rearrangement joins TRBV2 to TRBJ1-1; D is possibly TRBD1 (5 bases). The CDR3 runs to 14 residues. Germline CDR1 reads SNHLY; CDR2 reads FYNNEI. V gave up 7 bases and J gave up 4 bases, with 16 bases separating them. In DNA form, the CDR3 reads TGTGCCAGCATCGCCTCGGGGGTCAGCACTGAAGCTTTCTTT. Amino acids: CASIASGVSTEAFF.

The rearrangement joins TRBV6-5 to TRBJ2-2; D possibly corresponds to TRBD2 (6 bases). This CDR3 contains 15 residues. From germline, CDR1 is MNHEY and CDR2 SVGAGI. Trimming pared 3 bases from V and 4 bases from J, leaving 12 bases between. The CDR3 is CASSYGGSGTGELFF. CDR3 in DNA: TGTGCCAGCAGTTATGGGGGGTCGGGCACCGGGGAGCTGTTTTTT.

This clone was found a few times. V usage is TRBV29-1 and J usage is TRBJ2-7, with 7 bases matching TRBD1. CDR1 and CDR2 (germline): SQVTM, ANQGSEA. V shed 7 bases and J 4 bases; nucleotides not matched to a gene: 7. CDR3 length equals 12 residues. Written as DNA, the CDR3 is TGCAGCGCCGTTAAGGGGGCGTACGAGCAGTACTTC. The encoded protein is CSAVKGAYEQYF.